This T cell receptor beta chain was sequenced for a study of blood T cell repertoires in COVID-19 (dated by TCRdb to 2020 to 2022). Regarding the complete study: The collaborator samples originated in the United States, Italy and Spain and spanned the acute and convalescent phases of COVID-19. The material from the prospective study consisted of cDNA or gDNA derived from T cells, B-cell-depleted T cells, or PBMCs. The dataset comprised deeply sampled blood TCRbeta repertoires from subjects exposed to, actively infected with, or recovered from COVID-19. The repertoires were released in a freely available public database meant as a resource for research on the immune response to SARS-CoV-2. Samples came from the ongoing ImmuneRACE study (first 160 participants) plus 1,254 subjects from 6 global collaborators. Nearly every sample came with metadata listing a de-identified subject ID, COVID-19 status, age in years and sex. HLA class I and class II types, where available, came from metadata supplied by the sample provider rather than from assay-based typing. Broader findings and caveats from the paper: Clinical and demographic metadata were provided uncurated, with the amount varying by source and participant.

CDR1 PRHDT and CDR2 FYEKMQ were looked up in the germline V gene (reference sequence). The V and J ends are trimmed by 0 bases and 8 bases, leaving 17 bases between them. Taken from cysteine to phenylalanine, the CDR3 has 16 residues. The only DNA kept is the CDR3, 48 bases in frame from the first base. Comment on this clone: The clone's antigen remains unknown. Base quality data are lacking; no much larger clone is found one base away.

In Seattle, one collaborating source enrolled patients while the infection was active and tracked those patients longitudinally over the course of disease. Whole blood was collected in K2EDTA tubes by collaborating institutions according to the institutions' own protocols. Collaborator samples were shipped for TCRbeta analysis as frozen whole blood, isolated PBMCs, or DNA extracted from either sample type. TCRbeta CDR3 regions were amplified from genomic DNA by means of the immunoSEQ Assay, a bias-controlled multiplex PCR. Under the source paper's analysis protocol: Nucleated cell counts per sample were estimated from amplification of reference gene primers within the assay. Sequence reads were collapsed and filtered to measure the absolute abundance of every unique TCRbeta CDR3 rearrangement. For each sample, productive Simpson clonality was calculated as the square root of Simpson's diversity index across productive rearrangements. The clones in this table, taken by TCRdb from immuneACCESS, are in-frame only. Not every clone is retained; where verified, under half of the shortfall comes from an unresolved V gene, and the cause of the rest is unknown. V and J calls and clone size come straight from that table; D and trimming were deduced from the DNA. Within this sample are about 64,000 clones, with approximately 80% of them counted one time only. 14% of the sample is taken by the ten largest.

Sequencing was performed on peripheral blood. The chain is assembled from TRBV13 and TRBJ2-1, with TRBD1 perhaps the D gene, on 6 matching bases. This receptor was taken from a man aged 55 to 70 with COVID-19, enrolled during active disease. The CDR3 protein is CASSLGGIGGEHEQFF. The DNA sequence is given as TGTGCCAGCAGCTTAGGGGGGATTGGGGGCGAGCATGAGCAGTTCTTC. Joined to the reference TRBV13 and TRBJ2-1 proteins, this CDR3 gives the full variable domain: AAGVIQSPRHLIKEKRETATLKCYPIPRHDTVYWYQQGPGQDPQFLISFYEKMQSDKGSIPDRFSAQQFSDYHSELNMSSLELGDSALYFCASSLGGIGGEHEQFFGPGTRLTVL.